This TCR beta chain was sequenced during a study of blood T cells in healthy people across ages. Background on the study: The capture of about one barcoded beta molecule per two T cells was achieved by template switching. Study results and limitations: The long-lived group displayed more naive CD4+ cells, plus higher diversity, than the aged donors did.

This clonotype appeared a few times. The antigen is not known. It was with a sample-barcoded 5' primer and a J-beta primer mix that a second PCR of roughly 7 to 12 cycles was run. Template switching added a 12-random-nucleotide identifier to every cDNA molecule. TCRdb recomputed calls from the 5' RACE reads with MiXCR, one row per CDR3 protein. Found here are around 1.7 million distinct CDR3 sequences, roughly 27% of them singletons; the top ten hold 7.7%. Trimming left V 7 bases short and J 11 bases short, with 18 bases between. The V gene's germline CDR1 is SGHRS and CDR2 YFSETQ. The CDR3 runs 12 residues.

Material for sequencing was blood. The chain links TRBV5-1 to TRBJ1-2, with D maybe TRBD1 (6 bases). The TCR originated in a woman aged 25 to 39 in good health. DNA of the CDR3: TGCGCCAGCGGTGGACAGTCCCCCGGGTACACCTTC. Its protein is CASGGQSPGYTF.